This entry features one TCR beta chain sequence. Its antigen target is currently unknown. Per-base qualities were not stored, and no clone one base away is much larger. The source of the sample is a study of T cell responses to AZD1222 COVID-19 vaccine (dated by TCRdb to 2020 to 2023). Background on the whole study: AZD1222 recipients with second doses at about 4 weeks or about 12 weeks were pooled, because spike-specific TCR depth and breadth did not differ between schedules. Trial participants were enrolled into age subgroups of 18-55, 56-69 and 70-plus years, which contained roughly 140, 27 and 60 TCR-sequenced participants, respectively. A total of 230 to 250 trial participants underwent TCR sequencing, of whom 200 to 220 had received two doses of AZD1222 and about 26 had received two doses of the MenACWY control vaccine.

The intended sense of this specimen's time point label: baseline before first vaccination. Vaccinee samples were obtained from the UK trials COV001 and COV002, which included a single-blind randomized controlled phase 2/3 trial of AZD1222 (ChAdOx1 nCoV-19) in healthy adults. Trial participant PBMC samples were collected at day 0 and day 28 after the second dose for TCRbeta chain sequencing. Study-wide findings and limitations: Most participants were white British and females outnumbered males, and the authors suggested that clonal diversity may have been underestimated. Nearly half of unique spike-specific TCRs reportedly recognized epitopes outside regions mutated in the B.1.351 and B.1.1.7 variants. Spike-specific TCR breadth and depth rose significantly after two AZD1222 doses compared with day 0 and with MenACWY recipients. No day 14 peak-response samples were available, so repertoires were characterized only after the peak T cell response. In the small 56-69-year group, the increase in depth fell short of significance, most likely because of low power. CD4 TCRs associated with the vaccine covered the entire spike protein, and the dominant responses were in regions 160-218 and 743-854. Only 5 to 7 AZD1222 recipients were SARS-CoV-2 seropositive at baseline, limiting conclusions about previously exposed vaccinees.

The CDR3 contains 15 residues, cysteine and phenylalanine counted. CDR3 DNA only is kept here, 45 bases in frame from base 1. V is reduced by 1 base and J by 8 bases, leaving a spacing of 17 bases between them. The germline V gene yields SGHTA for CDR1 and FQGNSA for CDR2. The CDR3 regions of human TCRbeta chains were analyzed by immunosequencing. The original pipeline was this. TCRs in the repertoires were matched against a reference library of SARS-CoV-2-specific TCRs that had been generated with the MIRA antigen-specificity platform. Breadth meant the fraction of unique TCRs that were SARS-CoV-2-associated, whereas depth meant the fraction of total T cells that were SARS-CoV-2-associated. Using the MIRA data, each spike-specific TCR was assigned both to the spike region to which the TCR was reactive and to a CD4 or CD8 class. Log10-transformed breadth and depth values were compared by one-way ANOVA with Sidak's multiple comparisons tests. This is the immuneACCESS table as TCRdb keeps it, with only in-frame sequences that have V and J called. A part of the clones is gone; compared with another copy, unresolved V genes explain less than half, and the rest is unexplained. V, J and clone size are taken as reported in that table, and D and trimming were inferred from the DNA itself. The sample contains roughly 120,000 clones, about 91% of them found a single time. Less than 6% of the sample lies in the top ten.

Sequences were derived from peripheral blood, sampled on day 0 of AZD1222 vaccination. This receptor was taken from an adult in good health. This chain joins TRBV7-2 to TRBJ1-2; there is no confident call for the D gene. The CDR3 protein: CASSLGWQIYGGYTF. The DNA is as follows: TGTGCCAGCAGCTTAGGTTGGCAGATATATGGAGGCTACACCTTC.